This T cell receptor beta chain was profiled in a study of blood T cell repertoires in COVID-19. About the research overall: Sites across the United States, Italy and Spain contributed samples from acute and convalescent COVID-19.

In the original processing: Nucleated cell counts were estimated from reference gene primer amplification. Assay: immunoSEQ multiplex PCR; the TCRdb copy retains only in-frame clones and omits some. The V and J calls and the clone size are those of that table, but D and trimming were determined from the DNA. Of 160,000 or so clones in the sample, approximately 84% were seen once. Unmatched junction bases numbered 7, after V lost 3 bases and J lost 8 bases. CDR1 is SGHTA and CDR2 is FQGNSA in the germline V gene. The CDR3 contains 15 residues. This clonotype originated in a woman of 80 years or more with acute or convalescent COVID-19. Specimen: peripheral blood. The gene calls are TRBV7-2 and TRBJ2-1, with 10 bases identical to TRBD2. CDR3 sequence (DNA): TGTGCCAGCAGCTTTACAAGCGGGGGGGCTCATGAGCAGTTCTTC. Residues: CASSFTSGGAHEQFF.